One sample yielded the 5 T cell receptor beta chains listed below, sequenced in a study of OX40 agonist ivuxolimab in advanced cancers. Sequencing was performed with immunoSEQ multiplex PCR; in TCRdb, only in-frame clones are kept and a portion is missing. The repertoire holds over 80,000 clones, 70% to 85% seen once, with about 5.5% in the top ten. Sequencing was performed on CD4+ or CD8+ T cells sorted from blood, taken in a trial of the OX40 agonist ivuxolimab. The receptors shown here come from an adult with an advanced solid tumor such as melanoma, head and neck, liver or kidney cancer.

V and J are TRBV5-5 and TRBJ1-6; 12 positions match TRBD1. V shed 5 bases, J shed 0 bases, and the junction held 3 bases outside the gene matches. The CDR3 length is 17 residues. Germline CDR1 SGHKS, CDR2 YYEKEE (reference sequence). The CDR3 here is CASRGQGASSYNSPLHF. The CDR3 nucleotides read TGTGCCAGCAGGGGACAGGGGGCAAGCTCCTATAATTCACCCCTCCACTTT.

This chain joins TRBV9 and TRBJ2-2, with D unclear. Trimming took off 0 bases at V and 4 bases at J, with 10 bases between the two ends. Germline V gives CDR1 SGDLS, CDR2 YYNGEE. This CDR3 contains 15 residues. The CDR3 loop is CASSVASTSTGELFF. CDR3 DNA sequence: TGTGCCAGCAGCGTAGCATCTACCAGCACCGGGGAGCTGTTTTTT.

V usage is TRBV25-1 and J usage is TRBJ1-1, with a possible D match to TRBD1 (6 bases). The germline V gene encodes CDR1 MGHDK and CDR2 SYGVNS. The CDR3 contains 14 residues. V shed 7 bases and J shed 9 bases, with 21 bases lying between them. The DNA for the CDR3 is TGTGCCAGCAAAGAAACTTTGAGGAGGGGGAAAGCTTTCTTT. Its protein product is CASKETLRRGKAFF.

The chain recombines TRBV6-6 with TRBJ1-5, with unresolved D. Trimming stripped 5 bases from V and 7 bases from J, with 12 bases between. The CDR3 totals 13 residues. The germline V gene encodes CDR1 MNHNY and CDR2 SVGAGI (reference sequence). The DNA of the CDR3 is TGTGCCAGCAGTCTGTTAGGCGGGCAGCCCCAGCATTTT. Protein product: CASSLLGGQPQHF.

Written as DNA, the CDR3 is TGTGCCAGCAGCTTGGGTACCGGGACAGGGATAACAGATACGCAGTATTTT. Translating gives CASSLGTGTGITDTQYF. The chain is built from TRBV5-8 and TRBJ2-3; 9 nucleotides line up with TRBD1. This CDR3 is built from 17 residues. Per germline, CDR1 SGHTS and CDR2 YDEGEE. V trimming: 0 bases; J trimming: 3 bases; junction bases outside the gene matches: 8.